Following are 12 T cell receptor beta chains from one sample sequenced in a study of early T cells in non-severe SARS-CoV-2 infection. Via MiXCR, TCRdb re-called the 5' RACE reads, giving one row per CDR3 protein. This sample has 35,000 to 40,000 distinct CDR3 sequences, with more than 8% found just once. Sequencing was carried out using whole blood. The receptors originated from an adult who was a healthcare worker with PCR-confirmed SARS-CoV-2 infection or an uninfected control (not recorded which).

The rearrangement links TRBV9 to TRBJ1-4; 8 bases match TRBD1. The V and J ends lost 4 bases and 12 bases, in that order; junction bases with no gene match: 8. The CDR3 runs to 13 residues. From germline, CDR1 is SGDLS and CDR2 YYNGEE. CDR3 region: CASSLRQGRELFF. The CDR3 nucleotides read TGTGCCAGCAGCTTAAGACAGGGGAGGGAACTGTTTTTT.

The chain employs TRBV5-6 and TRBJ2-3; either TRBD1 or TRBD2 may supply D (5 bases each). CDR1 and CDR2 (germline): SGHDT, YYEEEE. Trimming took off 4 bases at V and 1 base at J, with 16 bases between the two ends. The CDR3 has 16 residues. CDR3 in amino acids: CASSHGTAEGTDTQYF. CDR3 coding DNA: TGTGCCAGCAGCCACGGGACCGCCGAGGGCACAGATACGCAGTATTTT.

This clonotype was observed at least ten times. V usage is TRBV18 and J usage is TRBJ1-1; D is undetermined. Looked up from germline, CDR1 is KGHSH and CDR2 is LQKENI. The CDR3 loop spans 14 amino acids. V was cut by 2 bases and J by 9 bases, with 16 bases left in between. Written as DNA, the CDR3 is TGTGCCAGCTCACCAGGGCCGGTAGGGCGTCAAGCTTTCTTT. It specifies CASSPGPVGRQAFF.

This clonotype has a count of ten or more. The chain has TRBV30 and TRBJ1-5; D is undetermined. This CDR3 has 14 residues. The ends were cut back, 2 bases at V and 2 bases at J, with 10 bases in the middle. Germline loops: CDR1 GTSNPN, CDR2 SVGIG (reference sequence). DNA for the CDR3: TGTGCCTGGAGTCAGATCACGGGCAATCAGCCCCAGCATTTT. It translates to CAWSQITGNQPQHF.

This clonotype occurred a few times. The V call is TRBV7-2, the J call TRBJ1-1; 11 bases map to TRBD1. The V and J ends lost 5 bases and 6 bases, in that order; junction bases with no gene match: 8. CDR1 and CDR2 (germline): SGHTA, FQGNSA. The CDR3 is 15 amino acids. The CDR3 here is CASSPRDRGKAEAFF. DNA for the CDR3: TGTGCCAGCAGCCCCAGGGACAGGGGGAAGGCTGAAGCTTTCTTT. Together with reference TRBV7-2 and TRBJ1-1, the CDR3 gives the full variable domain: GAGVSQSPSNKVTEKGKDVELRCDPISGHTALYWYRQSLGQGLEFLIYFQGNSAPDKSGLPSDRFSAERTGGSVSTLTIQRTQQEDSAVYLCASSPRDRGKAEAFFGQGTRLTVV.

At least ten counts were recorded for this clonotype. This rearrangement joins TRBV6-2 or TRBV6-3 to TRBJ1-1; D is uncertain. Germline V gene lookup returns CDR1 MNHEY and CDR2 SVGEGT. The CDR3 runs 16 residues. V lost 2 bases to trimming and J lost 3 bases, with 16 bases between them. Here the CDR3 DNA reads TGTGCCAGCAGTTACGTCCCGGTGGCGTTGGACACTGAAGCTTTCTTT. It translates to CASSYVPVALDTEAFF.

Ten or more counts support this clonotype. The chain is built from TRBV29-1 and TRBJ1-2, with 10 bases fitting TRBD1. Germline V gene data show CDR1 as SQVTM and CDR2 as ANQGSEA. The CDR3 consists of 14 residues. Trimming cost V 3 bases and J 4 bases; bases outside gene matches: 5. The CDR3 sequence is CSVESGTGVYGYTF. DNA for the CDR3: TGCAGCGTTGAGTCGGGGACAGGGGTCTATGGCTACACCTTC.

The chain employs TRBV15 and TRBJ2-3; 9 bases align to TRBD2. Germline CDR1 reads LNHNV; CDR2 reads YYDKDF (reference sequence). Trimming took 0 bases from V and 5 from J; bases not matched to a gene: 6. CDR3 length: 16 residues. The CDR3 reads CATSRDSGGRGDTQYF. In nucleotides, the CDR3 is TGTGCCACCAGCAGAGATAGCGGGGGCCGCGGAGATACGCAGTATTTT.

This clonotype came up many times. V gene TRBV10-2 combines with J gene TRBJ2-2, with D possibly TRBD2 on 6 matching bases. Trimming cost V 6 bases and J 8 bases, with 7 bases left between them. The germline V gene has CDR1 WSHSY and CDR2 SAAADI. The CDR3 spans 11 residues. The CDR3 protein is CASRGGGELFF. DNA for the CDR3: TGCGCCAGCAGGGGGGGTGGGGAGCTGTTTTTT.

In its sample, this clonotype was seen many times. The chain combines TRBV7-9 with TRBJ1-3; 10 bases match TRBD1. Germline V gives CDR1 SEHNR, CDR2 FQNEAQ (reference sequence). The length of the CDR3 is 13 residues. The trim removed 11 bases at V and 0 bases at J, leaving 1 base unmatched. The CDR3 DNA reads TGTGCCGGACAGGGGGGCTCTGGAAACACCATATATTTT. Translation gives CAGQGGSGNTIYF.

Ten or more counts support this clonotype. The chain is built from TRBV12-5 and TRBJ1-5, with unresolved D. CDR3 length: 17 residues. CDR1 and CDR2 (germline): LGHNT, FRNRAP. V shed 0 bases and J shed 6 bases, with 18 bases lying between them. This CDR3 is CASGLVLGAGAGQPQHF. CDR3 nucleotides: TGTGCTAGTGGTTTGGTACTCGGAGCTGGCGCTGGTCAGCCCCAGCATTTT.

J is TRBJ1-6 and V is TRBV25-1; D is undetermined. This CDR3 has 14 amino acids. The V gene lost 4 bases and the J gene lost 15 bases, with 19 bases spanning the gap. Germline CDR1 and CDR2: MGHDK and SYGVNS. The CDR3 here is CASSAPSGTLDLHF. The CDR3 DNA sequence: TGTGCCAGCAGTGCCCCTTCCGGAACTTTGGACCTCCACTTT.